Given below is one T cell receptor (beta chain) in context. Its antigen remains unidentified. The CDR3 consists of 13 residues. The V gene's germline CDR1 is MDHEN and CDR2 SYDVKM. This record belongs to a study of CXCR3-negative and CXCR3-positive naive CD8 T cells. Findings of the study overall: Diversity was high in both naive subsets and much lower in memory cells. Against CXCR3-negative naive cells, CXCR3-positive naive cells showed more hydrophobic TRB CDR3s. In naive cells, CXCR3-negative and CXCR3-positive subsets had similar TRBV-TRBJ usage; memory cells differed.

Researchers prepared the TRB cDNA libraries using 5' RACE with UMI labels. TCRdb derives one entry per CDR3 protein from the 5' RACE reads, leaving out DNA. The data show tens of thousands of distinct CDR3 sequences, and the top ten clones hold 0.5% to 0.6%. 300,000 cells per CD8+ T cell subset were flow-sorted in triplicate. The authors gated naive CD8+ T cells as CD45RO-CCR7+CD27+CD95-. The TCR comes from a human donor in good health. Some clones in this sample may be carry-over from other donors' samples. This rearrangement joins TRBV28 to TRBJ1-4. Sequences were obtained from naive CXCR3+ CD8+ T cells from blood. The subset was: CD45RO-CCR7+CD27+CD95- naive CD8+ T cells expressing CXCR3 (TNR3+). The CDR3: CASSSGPNEKLFF.